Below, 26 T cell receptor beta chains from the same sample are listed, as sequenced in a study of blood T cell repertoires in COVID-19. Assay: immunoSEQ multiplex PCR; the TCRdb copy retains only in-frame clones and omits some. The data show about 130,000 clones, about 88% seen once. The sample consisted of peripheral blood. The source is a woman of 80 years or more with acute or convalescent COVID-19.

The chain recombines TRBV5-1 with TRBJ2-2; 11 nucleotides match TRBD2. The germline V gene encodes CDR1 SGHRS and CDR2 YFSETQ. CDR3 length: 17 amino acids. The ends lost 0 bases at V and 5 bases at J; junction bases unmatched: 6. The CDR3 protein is CASSLDVGLAVTGELFF. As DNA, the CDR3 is TGCGCCAGCAGCTTGGATGTGGGACTAGCGGTAACCGGGGAGCTGTTTTTT.

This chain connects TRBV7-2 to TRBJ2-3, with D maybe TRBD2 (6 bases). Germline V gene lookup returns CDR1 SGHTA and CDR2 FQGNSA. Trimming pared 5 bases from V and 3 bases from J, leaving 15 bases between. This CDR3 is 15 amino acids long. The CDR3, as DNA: TGTGCCAGCAGCCTCGGGGGATCGAGGACAGATACGCAGTATTTT. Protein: CASSLGGSRTDTQYF.

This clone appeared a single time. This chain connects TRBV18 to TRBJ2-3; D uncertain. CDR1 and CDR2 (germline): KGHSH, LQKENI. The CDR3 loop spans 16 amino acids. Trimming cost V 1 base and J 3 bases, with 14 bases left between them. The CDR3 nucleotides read TGTGCCAGCTCACCACTTCGGGTTATCTATACAGATACGCAGTATTTT. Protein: CASSPLRVIYTDTQYF.

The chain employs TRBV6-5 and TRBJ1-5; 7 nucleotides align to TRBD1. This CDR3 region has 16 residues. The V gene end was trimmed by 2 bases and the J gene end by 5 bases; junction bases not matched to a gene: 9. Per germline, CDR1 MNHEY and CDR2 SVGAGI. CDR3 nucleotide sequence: TGTGCCAGCAGTTACCGCTTCACGCAGGGGGATCAGCCCCAGCATTTT. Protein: CASSYRFTQGDQPQHF.

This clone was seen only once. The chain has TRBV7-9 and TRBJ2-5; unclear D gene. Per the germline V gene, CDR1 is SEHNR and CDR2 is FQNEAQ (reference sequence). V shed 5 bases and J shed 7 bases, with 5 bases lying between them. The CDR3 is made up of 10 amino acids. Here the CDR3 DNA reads TGTGCCAGCAGCGAGGCGACCCAGTACTTC. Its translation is CASSEATQYF.

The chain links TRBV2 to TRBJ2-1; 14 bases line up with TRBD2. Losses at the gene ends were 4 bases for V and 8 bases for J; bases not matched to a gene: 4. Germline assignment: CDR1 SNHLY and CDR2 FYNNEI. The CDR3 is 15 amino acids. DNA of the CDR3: TGTGCCAGCAGTGGACTAGCGGGAGGGCCATATGAGCAGTTCTTC. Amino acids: CASSGLAGGPYEQFF.

CDR3 bases: TGTGCCAGTAGTGCTACCCCGGGACTGCGCAGGGACGAGCAGTACTTC. The encoded protein is CASSATPGLRRDEQYF. The chain couples TRBV19 to TRBJ2-7; perhaps TRBD2 as D (6 bases). The CDR3 consists of 16 residues. Germline V gives CDR1 LNHDA, CDR2 SQIVND (reference sequence). V was cut by 5 bases and J by 5 bases, with 22 bases left in between.

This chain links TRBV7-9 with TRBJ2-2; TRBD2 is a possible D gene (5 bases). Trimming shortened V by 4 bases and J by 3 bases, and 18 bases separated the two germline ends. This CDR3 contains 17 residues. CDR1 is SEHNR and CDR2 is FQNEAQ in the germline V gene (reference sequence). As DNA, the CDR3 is TGTGCCAGCAGCTCCCTCGAGGCGGAGGCGGACACCGGGGAGCTGTTTTTT. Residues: CASSSLEAEADTGELFF.

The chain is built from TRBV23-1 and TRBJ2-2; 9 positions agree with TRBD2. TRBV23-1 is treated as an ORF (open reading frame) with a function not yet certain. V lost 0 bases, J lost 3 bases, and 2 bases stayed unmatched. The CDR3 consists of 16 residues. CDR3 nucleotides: TGCGCCAGCAGTCAATCGAAGCGGGAGGACACCGGGGAGCTGTTTTTT. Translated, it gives CASSQSKREDTGELFF.

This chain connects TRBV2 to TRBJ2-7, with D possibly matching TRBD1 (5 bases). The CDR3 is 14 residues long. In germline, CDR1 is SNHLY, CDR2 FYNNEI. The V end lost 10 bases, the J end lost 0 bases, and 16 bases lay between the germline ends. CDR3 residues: CATSLDTSSYEQYF. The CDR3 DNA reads TGTGCCACCTCCCTGGACACGAGCTCCTACGAGCAGTACTTC.

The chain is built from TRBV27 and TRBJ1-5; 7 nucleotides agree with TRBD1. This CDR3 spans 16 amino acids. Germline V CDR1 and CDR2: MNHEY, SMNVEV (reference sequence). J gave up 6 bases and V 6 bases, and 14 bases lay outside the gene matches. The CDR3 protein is CASRPTTGAPRQPQHF. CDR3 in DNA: TGTGCCAGCAGGCCCACAACAGGGGCCCCCCGTCAGCCCCAGCATTTT.

CDR3 loop: CASSPGGGGFEETQYF. As DNA, the CDR3 is TGTGCCAGCTCACCGGGTGGCGGGGGCTTCGAAGAGACCCAGTACTTC. The gene calls are TRBV18 and TRBJ2-5, with D possibly being TRBD2 (7 bases). In germline, CDR1 is KGHSH, CDR2 LQKENI. The CDR3 loop spans 16 amino acids. V shed 3 bases and J shed 3 bases, with 17 bases lying between them.

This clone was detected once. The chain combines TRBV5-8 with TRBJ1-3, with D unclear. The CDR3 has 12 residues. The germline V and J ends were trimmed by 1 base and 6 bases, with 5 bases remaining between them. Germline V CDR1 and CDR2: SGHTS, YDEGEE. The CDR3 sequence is CASSLRENTIYF. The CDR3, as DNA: TGTGCCAGCAGCTTGCGGGAAAACACCATATATTTT.

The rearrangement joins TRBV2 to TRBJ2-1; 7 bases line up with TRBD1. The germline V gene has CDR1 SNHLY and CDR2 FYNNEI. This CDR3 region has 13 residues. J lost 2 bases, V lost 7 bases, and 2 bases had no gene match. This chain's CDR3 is CASKGQTYNEQFF. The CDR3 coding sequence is TGTGCCAGCAAGGGACAGACCTACAATGAGCAGTTCTTC. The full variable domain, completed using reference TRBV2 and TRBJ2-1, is EPEVTQTPSHQVTQMGQEVILRCVPISNHLYFYWYRQILGQKVEFLVSFYNNEISEKSEIFDDQFSVERPDGSNFTLKIRSTKLEDSAMYFCASKGQTYNEQFFGPGTRLTVL.

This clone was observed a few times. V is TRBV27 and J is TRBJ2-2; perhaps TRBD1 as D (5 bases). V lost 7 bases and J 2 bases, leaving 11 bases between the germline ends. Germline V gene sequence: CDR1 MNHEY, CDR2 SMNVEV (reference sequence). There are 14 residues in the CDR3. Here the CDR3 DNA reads TGTGCCAGCAAGGGGCAGCCCAACACCGGGGAGCTGTTTTTT. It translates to CASKGQPNTGELFF.

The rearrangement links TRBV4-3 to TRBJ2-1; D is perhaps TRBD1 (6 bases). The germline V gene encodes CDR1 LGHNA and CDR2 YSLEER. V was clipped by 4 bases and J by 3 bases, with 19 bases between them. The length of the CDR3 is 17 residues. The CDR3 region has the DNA TGCGCCAGCAGCCTCGGGACACAATATCCTGACTACAATGAGCAGTTCTTC. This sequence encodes CASSLGTQYPDYNEQFF.

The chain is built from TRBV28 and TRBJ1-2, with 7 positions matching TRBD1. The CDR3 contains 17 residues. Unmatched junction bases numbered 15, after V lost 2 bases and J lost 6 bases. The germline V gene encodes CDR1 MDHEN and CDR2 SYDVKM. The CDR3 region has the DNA TGTGCCAGCAGTTTAGCCGGGACAGCCCAATTTCGTAATGGCTACACCTTC. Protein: CASSLAGTAQFRNGYTF.

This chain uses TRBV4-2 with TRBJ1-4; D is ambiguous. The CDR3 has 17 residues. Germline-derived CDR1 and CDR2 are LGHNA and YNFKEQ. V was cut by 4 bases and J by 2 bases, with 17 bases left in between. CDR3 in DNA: TGTGCCAGCAGCCCCGTACTAGGGTGGGCGACTAATGAAAAACTGTTTTTT. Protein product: CASSPVLGWATNEKLFF.

DNA of the CDR3: TGTGCCAGCAGCCAAGACAGCCTACTAGCGACTAGCACAGATACGCAGTATTTT. Protein product: CASSQDSLLATSTDTQYF. This chain uses TRBV4-2 with TRBJ2-3; 7 nucleotides line up with TRBD2. The CDR3 runs 18 residues. The germline gives CDR1 LGHNA, CDR2 YNFKEQ. V shed 0 bases and J 0 bases; nucleotides not matched to a gene: 9.

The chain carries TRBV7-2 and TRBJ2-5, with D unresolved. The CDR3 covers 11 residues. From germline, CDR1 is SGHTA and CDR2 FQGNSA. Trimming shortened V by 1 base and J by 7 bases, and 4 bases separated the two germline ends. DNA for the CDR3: TGTGCCAGCAGCTTAGACGGGACCCAGTACTTC. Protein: CASSLDGTQYF.

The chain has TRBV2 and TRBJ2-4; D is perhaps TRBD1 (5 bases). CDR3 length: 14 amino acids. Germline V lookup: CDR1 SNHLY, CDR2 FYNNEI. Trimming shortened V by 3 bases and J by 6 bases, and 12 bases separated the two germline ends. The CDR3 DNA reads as TGTGCCAGCAGTGAGCGGACATCGCCAAACATTCAGTACTTC. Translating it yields CASSERTSPNIQYF.

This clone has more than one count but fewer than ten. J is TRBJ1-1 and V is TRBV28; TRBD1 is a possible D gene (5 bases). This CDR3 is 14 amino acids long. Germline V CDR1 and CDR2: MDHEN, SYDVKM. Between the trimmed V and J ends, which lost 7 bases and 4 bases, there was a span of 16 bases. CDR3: CASKVGGTSTEAFF. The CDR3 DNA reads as TGTGCCAGCAAGGTGGGGGGGACGAGCACTGAAGCTTTCTTT.

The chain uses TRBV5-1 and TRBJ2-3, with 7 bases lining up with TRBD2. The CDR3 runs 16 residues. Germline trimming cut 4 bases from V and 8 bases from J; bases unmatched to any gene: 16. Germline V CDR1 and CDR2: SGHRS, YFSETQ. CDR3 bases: TGCGCCAGCAGCCTGGGCGCGGGAGCAGCCTATGGTACGCAGTATTTT. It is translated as CASSLGAGAAYGTQYF.

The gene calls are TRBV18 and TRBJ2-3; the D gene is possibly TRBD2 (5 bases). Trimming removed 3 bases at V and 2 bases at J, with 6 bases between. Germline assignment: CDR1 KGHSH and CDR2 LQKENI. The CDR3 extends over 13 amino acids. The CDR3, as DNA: TGTGCCAGCTCACCTCGGGACACAGATACGCAGTATTTT. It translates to CASSPRDTDTQYF.

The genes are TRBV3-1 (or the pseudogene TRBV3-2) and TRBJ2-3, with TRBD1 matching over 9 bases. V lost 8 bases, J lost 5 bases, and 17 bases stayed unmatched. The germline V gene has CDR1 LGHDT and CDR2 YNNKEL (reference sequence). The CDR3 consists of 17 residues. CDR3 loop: CASATPRTGVTKDTQYF. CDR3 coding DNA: TGTGCCAGCGCCACCCCTCGGACAGGGGTGACCAAAGATACGCAGTATTTT.

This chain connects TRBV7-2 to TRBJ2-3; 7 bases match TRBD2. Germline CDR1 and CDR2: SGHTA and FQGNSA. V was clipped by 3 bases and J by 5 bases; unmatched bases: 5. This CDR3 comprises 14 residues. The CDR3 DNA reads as TGTGCCAGCAGCTTTCTAGCGGTCGTAGATACGCAGTATTTT. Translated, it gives CASSFLAVVDTQYF.